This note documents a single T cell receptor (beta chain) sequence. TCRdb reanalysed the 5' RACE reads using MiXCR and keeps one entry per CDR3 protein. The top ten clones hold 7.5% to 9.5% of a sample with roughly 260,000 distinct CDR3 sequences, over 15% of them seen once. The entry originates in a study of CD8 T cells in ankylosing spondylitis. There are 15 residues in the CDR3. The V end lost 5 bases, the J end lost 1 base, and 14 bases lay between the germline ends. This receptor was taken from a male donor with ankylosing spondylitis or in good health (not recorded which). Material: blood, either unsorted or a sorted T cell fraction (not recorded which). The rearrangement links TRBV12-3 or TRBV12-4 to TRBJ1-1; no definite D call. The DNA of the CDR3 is TGTGCCAGCAGTAGGCCCTTTCCGTGGAACACTGAAGCTTTCTTT. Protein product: CASSRPFPWNTEAFF.